A selection of T cell receptor beta chains follows, all from one sample in a study of blood T cell repertoires in COVID-19. Sequencing was performed with immunoSEQ multiplex PCR; in TCRdb, only in-frame clones are kept and a portion is missing. This table has approximately 87,000 clones, roughly 80% appearing once. The specimen was peripheral blood. Receptors were obtained from a woman aged 80 or over with acute or convalescent COVID-19. Both conserved end residues are part of each CDR3. The D gene is left open where the match is weak. Clone size appears in some rows only: once, few, many, or a class for an expanded clone.

>TRBV28|TRBJ1-2|-|-
TGTGCCAGCAGTTTGGGCGACCCTTATGGCTACACCTTC
CASSLGDPYGYTF
>TRBV14|TRBJ2-5|few|-
TGTGCCAGCAGCCCGGGGGAGAGCTTCCAAGAGACCCAGTACTTC
CASSPGESFQETQYF
>TRBV2|TRBJ1-6|-|-
TGTGCCAGCTGGGGACAAGTAGGTTCACCCCTCCACTTT
CASWGQVGSPLHF
>TRBV10-2|TRBJ1-2|once|TRBD1
TGCGCCAGCAGTGAGGGGGACAGGGGGCCGAACTATGGCTACACCTTC
CASSEGDRGPNYGYTF
>TRBV11-2|TRBJ2-2|few|TRBD1
TGTGCCAGCAGCTTAGGTCCGGGACAGGGTTCCGGGGAGCTGTTTTTT
CASSLGPGQGSGELFF
>TRBV7-9|TRBJ1-2|few|-
TGTGCCAGCAGCTTAGGGGCAGGGAATGGCTACACCTTC
CASSLGAGNGYTF
>TRBV28|TRBJ1-2|few|TRBD1
TGTGCCAGCAGGCCCACAGGGGACCCTCGCAACTATGGCTACACCTTC
CASRPTGDPRNYGYTF
>TRBV19|TRBJ1-5|-|-
TGTGCCAGTAGCGTACAGGTAAATCAGCCCCAGCATTTT
CASSVQVNQPQHF
>TRBV6-5|TRBJ2-1|-|TRBD2
TGTGCCAGCAGTTACTCTCAGGGAGGGCGGAATGAGCAGTTCTTC
CASSYSQGGRNEQFF
>TRBV9|TRBJ2-7|-|-
TGTGCCAGCAGCGCTCCAGGGGCACGGAGTCTCGAGCAGTACTTC
CASSAPGARSLEQYF
>TRBV6-6|TRBJ2-2|-|TRBD1
TGTGCCAGCAGTCAACAGGGGGCTTGGCTGGCCGGCGAGCTGTTTTTT
CASSQQGAWLAGELFF
>TRBV3-1/TRBV3-2|TRBJ2-7|-|-
TGTGCCAGCAGCCAAGCTCGGAGCTCCTACGAGCAGTACTTC
CASSQARSSYEQYF
>TRBV25-1|TRBJ1-1|-|-
TGTGCCAGCAGTGAACAGGGAAAGAACACTGAAGCTTTCTTT
CASSEQGKNTEAFF
>TRBV24-1|TRBJ2-5|-|TRBD1
TGTGCCACCAGTGACCCTACAGGGGGCCTCGAGACCCAGTACTTC
CATSDPTGGLETQYF
>TRBV6-5|TRBJ2-1|few|TRBD2
TGTGCCAGCAGTCCGAGACTAGCGGGGGTAAATGAGCAGTTCTTC
CASSPRLAGVNEQFF
>TRBV7-9|TRBJ1-1|-|TRBD1
TGTGCCAGCAGCGATAATGGGGGACAGGTACGCGCTTTCTTT
CASSDNGGQVRAFF
>TRBV7-2|TRBJ2-7|-|-
TGTGCCAGCAGCTTGTTGGGCAGGGCGATCTACGAGCAGTACTTC
CASSLLGRAIYEQYF
>TRBV5-6|TRBJ1-2|-|TRBD1
TGTGCCAGTTCGGACAGGGGGGTTCTCAGCTACACCTTC
CASSDRGVLSYTF
>TRBV6-4|TRBJ2-2|-|TRBD2
TGTGCCAGCAGTGACCTGACGGGGGGCACCGGGGAGCTGTTTTTT
CASSDLTGGTGELFF
>TRBV4-1|TRBJ1-6|-|-
TGCGCCAGCAGCCAAGTCGGGAGAGGGATTTCACCCCTCCACTTT
CASSQVGRGISPLHF
>TRBV6-4|TRBJ2-1|-|TRBD2
TGTGCCAGCAGGGGACTAGTCGAGAGCTCCTACAATGAGCAGTTCTTC
CASRGLVESSYNEQFF
>TRBV3-1/TRBV3-2|TRBJ1-2|-|-
TGTGCCAGCAGCCCATTCACCGGGGGGGCGAGTGGCTACACCTTC
CASSPFTGGASGYTF
>TRBV28|TRBJ2-7|-|-
TGTGCCAGCAGTTTACCTGGGACAAGCTCCTACGAGCAGTACTTC
CASSLPGTSSYEQYF
>TRBV4-3|TRBJ2-5|-|TRBD2
TGCGCCAGCAGCCAAGATTCCCCGGGGGCTAGCGGGGGGCAAGAGACCCAGTACTTC
CASSQDSPGASGGQETQYF
>TRBV6-5|TRBJ1-2|few|TRBD1
TGTGCCAGCAGTCAGACAGGGTATAACTATGGCTACACCTTC
CASSQTGYNYGYTF
>TRBV28|TRBJ2-7|-|-
TGTGCCAGTAAGCAGGGGCCGGGGGAGCAGTACTTC
CASKQGPGEQYF
>TRBV12-3/TRBV12-4|TRBJ1-1|few|TRBD1
TGTGCCAGCAGTGACAGGGAAACTGAAGCTTTCTTT
CASSDRETEAFF
>TRBV5-1|TRBJ2-2|-|-
TGCGCCAGCAGCTTGGCGTCCGGGGGATTATCCGGGGAGCTGTTTTTT
CASSLASGGLSGELFF
>TRBV19|TRBJ2-3|-|TRBD1
TGTGCCAGTAGTATGGGACAGGGGGGACCGGATACGCAGTATTTT
CASSMGQGGPDTQYF
>TRBV19|TRBJ1-3|-|-
TGTGCCAGTAGTATCGGGGGGTGGGGCTCTGGAAACACCATATATTTT
CASSIGGWGSGNTIYF
>TRBV30|TRBJ2-1|-|TRBD2
TGTGCCTGGAGTGTACCTAGCGGTGTTAGAAATGAGCAGTTCTTC
CAWSVPSGVRNEQFF
>TRBV7-9|TRBJ2-3|-|TRBD1
TGTGCCAGCAGCGCCGGACAGGGGGACCGATCTAGCACAGATACGCAGTATTTT
CASSAGQGDRSSTDTQYF